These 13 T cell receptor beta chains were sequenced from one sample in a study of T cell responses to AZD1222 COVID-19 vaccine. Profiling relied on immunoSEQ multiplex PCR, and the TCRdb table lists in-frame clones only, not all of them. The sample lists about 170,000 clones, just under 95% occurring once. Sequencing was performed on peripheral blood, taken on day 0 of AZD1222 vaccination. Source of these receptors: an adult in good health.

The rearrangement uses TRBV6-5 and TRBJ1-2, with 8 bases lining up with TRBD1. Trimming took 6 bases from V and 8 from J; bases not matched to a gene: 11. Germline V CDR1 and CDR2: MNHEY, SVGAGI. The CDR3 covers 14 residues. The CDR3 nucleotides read TGTGCCAGCAGCCATTTGGGGACAGGCGGCGGCTACACCTTC. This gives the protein CASSHLGTGGGYTF.

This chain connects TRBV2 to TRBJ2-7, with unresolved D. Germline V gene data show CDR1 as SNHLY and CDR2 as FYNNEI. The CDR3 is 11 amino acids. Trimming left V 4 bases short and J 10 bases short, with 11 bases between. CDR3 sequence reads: CASSGDLEQYF. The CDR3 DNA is TGTGCCAGCAGTGGGGATTTGGAACAGTACTTC.

The CDR3 is CASTYTGENTEAFF. Written as DNA, the CDR3 is TGTGCCAGTACCTATACGGGGGAGAACACTGAAGCTTTCTTT. The chain joins TRBV19 to TRBJ1-1, with a weak D call TRBD1 (5 bases). Germline CDR1 is LNHDA and CDR2 is SQIVND (reference sequence). The CDR3 runs to 14 residues. Trimming took off 7 bases at V and 1 base at J, with 13 bases between the two ends.

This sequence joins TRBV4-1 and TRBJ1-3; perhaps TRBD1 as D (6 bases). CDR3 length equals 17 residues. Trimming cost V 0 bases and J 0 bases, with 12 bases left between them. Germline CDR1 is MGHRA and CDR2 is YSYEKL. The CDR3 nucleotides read TGCGCCAGCAGCCAAGAGGGGACAACCCTCTCTGGAAACACCATATATTTT. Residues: CASSQEGTTLSGNTIYF.

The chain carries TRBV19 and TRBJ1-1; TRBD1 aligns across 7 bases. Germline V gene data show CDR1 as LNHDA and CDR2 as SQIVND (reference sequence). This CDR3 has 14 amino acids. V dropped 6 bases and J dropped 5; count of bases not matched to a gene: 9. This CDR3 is CASSLQGVRTEAFF. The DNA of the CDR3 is TGTGCCAGTAGCCTTCAGGGGGTCAGGACTGAAGCTTTCTTT. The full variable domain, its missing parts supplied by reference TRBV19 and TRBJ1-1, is DGGITQSPKYLFRKEGQNVTLSCEQNLNHDAMYWYRQDPGQGLRLIYYSQIVNDFQKGDIAEGYSVSREKKESFPLTVTSAQKNPTAFYLCASSLQGVRTEAFFGQGTRLTVV.

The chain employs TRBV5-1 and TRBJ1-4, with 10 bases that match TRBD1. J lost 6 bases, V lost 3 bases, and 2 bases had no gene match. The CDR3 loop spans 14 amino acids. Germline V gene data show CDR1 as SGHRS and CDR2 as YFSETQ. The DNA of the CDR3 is TGCGCCAGCAGCTGGACAGGGGGTGATGAAAAACTGTTTTTT. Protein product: CASSWTGGDEKLFF.

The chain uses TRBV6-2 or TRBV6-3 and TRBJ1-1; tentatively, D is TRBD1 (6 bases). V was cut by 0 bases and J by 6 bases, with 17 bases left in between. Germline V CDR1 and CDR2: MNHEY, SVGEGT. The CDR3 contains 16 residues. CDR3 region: CASSYSLGVAGAEAFF. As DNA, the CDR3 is TGTGCCAGCAGTTACTCGCTAGGAGTTGCAGGGGCTGAAGCTTTCTTT.

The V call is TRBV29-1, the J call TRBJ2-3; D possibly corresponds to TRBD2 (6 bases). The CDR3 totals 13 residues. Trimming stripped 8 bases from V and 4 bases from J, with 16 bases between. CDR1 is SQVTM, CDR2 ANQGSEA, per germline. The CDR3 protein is CSLTGVWSDTQYF. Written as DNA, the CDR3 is TGCAGCCTCACGGGAGTCTGGTCAGATACGCAGTATTTT.

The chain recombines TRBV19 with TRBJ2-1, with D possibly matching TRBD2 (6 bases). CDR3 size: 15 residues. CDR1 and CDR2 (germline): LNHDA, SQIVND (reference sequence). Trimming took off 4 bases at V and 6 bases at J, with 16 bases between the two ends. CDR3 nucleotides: TGTGCCAGTAGTACTCAGGACTACCCAGGCAATGAGCAGTTCTTC. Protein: CASSTQDYPGNEQFF.

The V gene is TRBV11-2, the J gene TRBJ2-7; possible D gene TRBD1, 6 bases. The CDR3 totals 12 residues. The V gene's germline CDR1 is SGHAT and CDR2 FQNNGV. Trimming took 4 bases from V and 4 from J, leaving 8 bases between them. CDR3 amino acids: CASSWTAYEQYF. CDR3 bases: TGTGCCAGCAGCTGGACAGCATACGAGCAGTACTTC.

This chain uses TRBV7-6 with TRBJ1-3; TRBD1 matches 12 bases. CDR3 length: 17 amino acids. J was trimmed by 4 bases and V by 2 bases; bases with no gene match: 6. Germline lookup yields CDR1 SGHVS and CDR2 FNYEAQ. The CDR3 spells CASSLRGQGAPGNTIYF. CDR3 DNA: TGTGCCAGCAGCTTAAGGGGACAGGGGGCGCCGGGAAACACCATATATTTT.

The CDR3: CASSATGDKLFF. The CDR3 DNA sequence: TGCGCCAGCAGTGCGACAGGGGATAAACTGTTTTTT. This sequence joins TRBV10-2 and TRBJ1-4, with TRBD1 matching over 8 bases. Germline values: CDR1 WSHSY, CDR2 SAAADI. There are 12 residues in the CDR3. Germline trimming cut 4 bases from V and 11 bases from J; bases unmatched to any gene: 3.

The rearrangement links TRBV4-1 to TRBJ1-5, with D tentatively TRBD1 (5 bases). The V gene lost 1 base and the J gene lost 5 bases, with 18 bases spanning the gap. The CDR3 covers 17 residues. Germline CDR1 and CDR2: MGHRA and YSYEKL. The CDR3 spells CASSQGLRGGTDQPQHF. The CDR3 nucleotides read TGCGCCAGCAGCCAAGGCCTCCGGGGGGGAACGGATCAGCCCCAGCATTTT.